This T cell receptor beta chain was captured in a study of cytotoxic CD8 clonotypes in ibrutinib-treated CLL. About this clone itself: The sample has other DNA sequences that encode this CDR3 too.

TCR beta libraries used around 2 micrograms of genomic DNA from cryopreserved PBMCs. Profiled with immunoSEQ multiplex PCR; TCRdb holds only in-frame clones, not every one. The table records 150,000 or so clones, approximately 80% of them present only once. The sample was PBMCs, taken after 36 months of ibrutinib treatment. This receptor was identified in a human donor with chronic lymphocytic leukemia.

The CDR3 loop reads CASSPPDRGRDGYTF. As DNA, the CDR3 is TGTGCCAGCTCACCACCTGACAGGGGGCGGGATGGCTACACCTTC. The chain uses TRBV18 and TRBJ1-2, with 10 positions matching TRBD1. CDR1 and CDR2 (germline): KGHSH, LQKENI. Losses at the gene ends were 0 bases for V and 6 bases for J; bases not matched to a gene: 4. The CDR3 totals 15 residues.